This T cell receptor (beta chain) was identified during a study of shared clonotypes between healthy human individuals. As for this clone: Its antigen remains unknown.

Donors were Caucasian adults residing in Nashville, Tennessee, USA. CDR1 is DFQATT, CDR2 SNEGSKA, per germline (reference sequence). This CDR3 has 10 residues. The germline V and J ends were trimmed by 7 bases and 2 bases, with 5 bases remaining between them. Study-wide points: Memory subsets generally showed smaller estimated richness than naive subsets did.

Genomic DNA belonging to each subset was distributed in equal measure over several immunoSEQ plates. Sequenced by immunoSEQ multiplex PCR; TCRdb stores in-frame clones only, minus some. The sample has about 980,000 clones, around 80% seen once. The source of this sequence is a man between 18 and 29 years old in good health. The sample taken for sequencing was memory CD4+ T cells sorted from blood. Subset here: CD45RA-negative fraction. V gene TRBV20-1 combines with J gene TRBJ2-5, with D perhaps given as TRBD1 or TRBD2 (5 bases each). The CDR3 nucleotides read TGCAGTGGGGGGCAAGAGACCCAGTACTTC. Residues: CSGGQETQYF.